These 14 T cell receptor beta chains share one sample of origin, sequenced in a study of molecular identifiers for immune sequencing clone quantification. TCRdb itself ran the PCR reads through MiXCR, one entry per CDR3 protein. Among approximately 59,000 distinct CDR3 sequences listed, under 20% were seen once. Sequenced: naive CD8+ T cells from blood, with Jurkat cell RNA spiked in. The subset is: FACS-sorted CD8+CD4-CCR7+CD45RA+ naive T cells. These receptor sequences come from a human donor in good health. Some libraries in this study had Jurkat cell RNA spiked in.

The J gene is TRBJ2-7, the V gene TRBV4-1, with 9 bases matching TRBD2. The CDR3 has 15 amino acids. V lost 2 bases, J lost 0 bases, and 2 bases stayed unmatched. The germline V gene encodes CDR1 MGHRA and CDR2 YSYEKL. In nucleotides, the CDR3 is TGCGCCAGCAGCCAACTAGCGGGAACCTCCTACGAGCAGTACTTC. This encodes CASSQLAGTSYEQYF.

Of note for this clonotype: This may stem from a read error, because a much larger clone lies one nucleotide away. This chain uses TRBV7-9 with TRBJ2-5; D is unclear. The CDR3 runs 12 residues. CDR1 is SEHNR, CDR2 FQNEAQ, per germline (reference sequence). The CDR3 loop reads CASSWSSETQCF. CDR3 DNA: TGTGCCAGCAGCTGGTCGTCAGAGACCCAGTGCTTC.

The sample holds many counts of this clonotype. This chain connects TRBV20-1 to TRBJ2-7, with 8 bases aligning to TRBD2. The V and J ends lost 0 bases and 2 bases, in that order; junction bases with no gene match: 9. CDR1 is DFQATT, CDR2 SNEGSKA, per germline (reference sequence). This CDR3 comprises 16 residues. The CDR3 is CSARDPGTGGPYEQYF. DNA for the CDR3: TGCAGTGCTAGAGATCCGGGGACGGGAGGGCCCTACGAGCAGTACTTC.

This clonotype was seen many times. The CDR3 DNA reads TGCGCCAGCAGCCAAGATATCGGAGTGACTGGAAACACCATATATTTT. Translation gives CASSQDIGVTGNTIYF. V usage is TRBV4-1 and J usage is TRBJ1-3, with D unresolved. Germline lookup yields CDR1 MGHRA and CDR2 YSYEKL. This CDR3 spans 16 amino acids. V lost 0 bases and J 2 bases, leaving 11 bases between the germline ends.

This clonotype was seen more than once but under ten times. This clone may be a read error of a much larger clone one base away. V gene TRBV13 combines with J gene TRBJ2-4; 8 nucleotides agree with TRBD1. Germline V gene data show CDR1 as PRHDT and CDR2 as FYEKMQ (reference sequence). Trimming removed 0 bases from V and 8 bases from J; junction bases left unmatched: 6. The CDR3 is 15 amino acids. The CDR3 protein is CASSLGAGGGDIQYF. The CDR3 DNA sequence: TGTGCCAGCAGCTTAGGGGCAGGGGGCGGAGACATTCAGTACTTC.

The CDR3 is CASSLVLAGNVLTF. The DNA of the CDR3 is TGTGCCAGCAGTTTGGTATTAGCGGGGAACGTCCTGACTTTC. J is TRBJ2-6 and V is TRBV27; 8 bases line up with TRBD2. The CDR3 spans 14 residues. The J segment lost 10 bases and the V segment lost 3 bases, leaving 5 bases of the junction unmatched. CDR1 and CDR2 from the germline V gene are MNHEY and SMNVEV (reference sequence).

CDR3 bases: TGTGCCAGCGGCCCTCGAGGAGGTAGCGGGATTCTGCGGGGGACCCATGAGCAGTTCTTC. This translates into CASGPRGGSGILRGTHEQFF. The chain recombines TRBV7-6 with TRBJ2-1, with TRBD2 matching 8 bases. Germline CDR1 is SGHVS and CDR2 is FNYEAQ. This CDR3 is 20 amino acids long. The V and J ends lost 8 bases and 8 bases, in that order; junction bases with no gene match: 29.

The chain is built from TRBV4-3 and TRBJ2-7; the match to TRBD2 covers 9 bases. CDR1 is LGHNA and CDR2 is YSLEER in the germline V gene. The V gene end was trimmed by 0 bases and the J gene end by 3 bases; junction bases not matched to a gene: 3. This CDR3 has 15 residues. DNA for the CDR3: TGCGCCAGCAGCCAAGATTCTAGCGGGGACTACGAGCAGTACTTC. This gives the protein CASSQDSSGDYEQYF.

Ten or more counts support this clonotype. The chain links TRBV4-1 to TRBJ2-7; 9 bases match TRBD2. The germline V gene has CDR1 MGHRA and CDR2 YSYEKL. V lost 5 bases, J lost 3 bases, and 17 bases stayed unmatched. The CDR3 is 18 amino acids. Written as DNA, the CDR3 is TGCGCCAGCAGCGAAGCAGGTGCTAGCGGGATCCGGGGCTACGAGCAGTACTTC. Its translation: CASSEAGASGIRGYEQYF.

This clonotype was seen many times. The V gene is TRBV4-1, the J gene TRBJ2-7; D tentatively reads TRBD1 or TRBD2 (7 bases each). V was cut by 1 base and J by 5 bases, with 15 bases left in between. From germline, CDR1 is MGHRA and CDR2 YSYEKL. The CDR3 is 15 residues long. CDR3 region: CASSQGDREGDEQYF. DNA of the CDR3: TGCGCCAGCAGCCAAGGCGACAGGGAGGGAGACGAGCAGTACTTC.

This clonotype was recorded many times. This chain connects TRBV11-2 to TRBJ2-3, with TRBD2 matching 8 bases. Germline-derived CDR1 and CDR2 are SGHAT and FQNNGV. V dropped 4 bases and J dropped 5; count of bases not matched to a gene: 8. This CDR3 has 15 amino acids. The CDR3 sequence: CASSSQRELVDTQYF. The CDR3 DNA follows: TGTGCCAGCAGCTCACAGCGGGAGTTGGTAGATACGCAGTATTTT.

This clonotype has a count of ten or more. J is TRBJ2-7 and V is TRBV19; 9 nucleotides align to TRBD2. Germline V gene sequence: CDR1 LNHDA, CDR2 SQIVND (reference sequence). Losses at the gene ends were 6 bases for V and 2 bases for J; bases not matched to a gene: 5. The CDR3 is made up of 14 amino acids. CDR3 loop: CASRASGTAYEQYF. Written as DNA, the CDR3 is TGTGCCAGTAGGGCTAGCGGGACTGCCTACGAGCAGTACTTC.

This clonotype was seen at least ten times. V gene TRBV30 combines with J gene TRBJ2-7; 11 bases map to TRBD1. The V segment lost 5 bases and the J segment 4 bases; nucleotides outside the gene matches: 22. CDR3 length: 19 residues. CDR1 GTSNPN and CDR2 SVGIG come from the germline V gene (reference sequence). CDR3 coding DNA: TGTGCCTGGGTGGGCCCCGGGACAGGGGGGACAAATCCGGCTTACGAGCAGTACTTC. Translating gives CAWVGPGTGGTNPAYEQYF.

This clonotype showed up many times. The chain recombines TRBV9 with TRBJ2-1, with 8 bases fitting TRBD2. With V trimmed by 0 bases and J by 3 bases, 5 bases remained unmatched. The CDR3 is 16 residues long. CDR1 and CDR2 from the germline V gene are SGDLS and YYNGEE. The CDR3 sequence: CASSVVAAGVYNEQFF. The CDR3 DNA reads TGTGCCAGCAGCGTAGTGGCAGCGGGAGTCTACAATGAGCAGTTCTTC.